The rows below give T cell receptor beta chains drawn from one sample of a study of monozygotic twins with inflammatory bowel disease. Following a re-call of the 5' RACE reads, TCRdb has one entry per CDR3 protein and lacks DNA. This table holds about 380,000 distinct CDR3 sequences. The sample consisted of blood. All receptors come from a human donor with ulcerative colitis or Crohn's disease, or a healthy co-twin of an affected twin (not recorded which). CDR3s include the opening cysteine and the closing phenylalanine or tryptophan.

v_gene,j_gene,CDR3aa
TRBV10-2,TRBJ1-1,CASSPFPSQAEGTEAFF
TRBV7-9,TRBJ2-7,CASSWGQSGEQYF
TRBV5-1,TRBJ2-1,CASSRLAGGDNEQFF
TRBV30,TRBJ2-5,CAWSVTGLQETQYF
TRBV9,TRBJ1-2,CASSPTDYGYTF
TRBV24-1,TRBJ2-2,CATSDPGQGETGELFF
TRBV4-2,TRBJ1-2,CASSQAITGYGYTF
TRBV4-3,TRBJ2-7,CASSPWTGSYEQYF
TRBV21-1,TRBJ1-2,CASSKAGTKDLNYGYTF
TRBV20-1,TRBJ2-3,CSANSGRATDTQYF
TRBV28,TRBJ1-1,CASSLRTTSNTEAFF
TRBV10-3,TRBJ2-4,CAIRPGTSDGIQYF
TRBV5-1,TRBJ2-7,CASSSLDRFEQYF
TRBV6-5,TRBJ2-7,CASSYSRTGSSYEQYF
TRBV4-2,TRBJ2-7,CASSYTKGQYEQYF
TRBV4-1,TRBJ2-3,CASSPLGLDTQYF
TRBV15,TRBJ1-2,CATSRDYQERTEGYTF
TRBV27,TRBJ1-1,CASRERGTEAFF
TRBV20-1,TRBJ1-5,CSARDTGGPQPQHF
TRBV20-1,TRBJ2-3,CSASGDRQEAQYF
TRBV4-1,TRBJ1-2,CASSQDFQGPYGYTF
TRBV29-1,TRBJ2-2,CSVVGNIQTNTGELFF
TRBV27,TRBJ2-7,CASSPLLGPSYEQYF
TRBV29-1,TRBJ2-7,CSVEDGRGRYF
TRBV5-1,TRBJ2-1,CASSLEGTRDNEQFF
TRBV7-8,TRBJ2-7,CASSLSRGITYEQYF
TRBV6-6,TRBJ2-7,CASSPGTLRYEQYF
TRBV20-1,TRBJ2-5,CSARNSGGETQYF
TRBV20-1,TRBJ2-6,CSARFLSRPGANVLTF
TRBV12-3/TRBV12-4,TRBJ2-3,CASSWALGTDTQYF
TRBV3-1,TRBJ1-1,CASSQDREREAFF
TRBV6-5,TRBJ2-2,CASSYAHPGELFF
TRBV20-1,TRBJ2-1,CSAGGPTNEQFF
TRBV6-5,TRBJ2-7,CASKVPVGNEQYF
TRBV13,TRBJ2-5,CASQLERGGTQETQYF
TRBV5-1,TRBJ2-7,CASSVRLGTGSYYEQYF
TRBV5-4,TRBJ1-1,CASSLGGAGNTEAFF
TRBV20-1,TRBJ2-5,CSAKSSGVGETQYF
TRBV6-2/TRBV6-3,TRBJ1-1,CASRRTGNTEAFF
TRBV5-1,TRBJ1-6,CASSFTGGRSPLHF
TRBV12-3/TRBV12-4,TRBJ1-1,CASSTDPGTEAFF
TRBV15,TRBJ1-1,CATSALTEAFF
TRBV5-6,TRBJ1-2,CASSRHTGSYGYTF
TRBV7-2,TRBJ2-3,CASSFLASDTQYF
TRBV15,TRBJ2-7,CATSRDRQVSYEQYF
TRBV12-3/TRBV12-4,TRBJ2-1,CASSLVMSFGNEQFF
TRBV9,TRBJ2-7,CASSVSGTGVHEQYF
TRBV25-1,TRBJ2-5,CASVLVGGLAGGETQYF
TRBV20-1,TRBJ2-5,CSARVARGSHQETQYF
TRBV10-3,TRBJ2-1,CAISDAFRAGGYNEQFF
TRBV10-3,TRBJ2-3,CAIRGTSGGDTQYF
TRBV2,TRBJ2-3,CASSEALQALGTDTQYF
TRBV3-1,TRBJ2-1,CASSQGSSYEQFF